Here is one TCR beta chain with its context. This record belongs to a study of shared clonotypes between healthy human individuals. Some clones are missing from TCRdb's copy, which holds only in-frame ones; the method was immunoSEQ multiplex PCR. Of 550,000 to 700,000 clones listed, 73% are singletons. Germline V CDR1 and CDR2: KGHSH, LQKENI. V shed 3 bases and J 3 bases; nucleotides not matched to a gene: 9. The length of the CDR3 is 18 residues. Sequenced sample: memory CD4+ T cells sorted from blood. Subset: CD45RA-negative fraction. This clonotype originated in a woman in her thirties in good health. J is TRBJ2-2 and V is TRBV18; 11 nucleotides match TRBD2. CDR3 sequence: CASSPQLAGARYTGELFF. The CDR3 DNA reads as TGTGCCAGCTCACCTCAACTAGCGGGGGCCCGCTACACCGGGGAGCTGTTTTTT.